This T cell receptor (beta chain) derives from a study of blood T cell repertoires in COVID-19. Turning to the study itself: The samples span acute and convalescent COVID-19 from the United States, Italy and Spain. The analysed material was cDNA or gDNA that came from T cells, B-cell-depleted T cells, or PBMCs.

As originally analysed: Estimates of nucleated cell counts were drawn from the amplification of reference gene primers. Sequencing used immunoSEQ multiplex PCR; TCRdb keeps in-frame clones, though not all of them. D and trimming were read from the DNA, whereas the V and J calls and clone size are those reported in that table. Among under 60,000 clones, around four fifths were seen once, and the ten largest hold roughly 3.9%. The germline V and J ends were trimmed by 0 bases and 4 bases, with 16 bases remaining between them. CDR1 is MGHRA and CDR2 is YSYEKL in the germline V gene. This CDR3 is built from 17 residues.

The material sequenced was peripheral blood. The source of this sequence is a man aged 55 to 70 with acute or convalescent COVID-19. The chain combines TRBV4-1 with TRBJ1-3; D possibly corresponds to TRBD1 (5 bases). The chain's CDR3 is CASSQDMGLTMGNTIYF. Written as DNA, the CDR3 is TGCGCCAGCAGCCAAGATATGGGACTGACCATGGGAAACACCATATATTTT.